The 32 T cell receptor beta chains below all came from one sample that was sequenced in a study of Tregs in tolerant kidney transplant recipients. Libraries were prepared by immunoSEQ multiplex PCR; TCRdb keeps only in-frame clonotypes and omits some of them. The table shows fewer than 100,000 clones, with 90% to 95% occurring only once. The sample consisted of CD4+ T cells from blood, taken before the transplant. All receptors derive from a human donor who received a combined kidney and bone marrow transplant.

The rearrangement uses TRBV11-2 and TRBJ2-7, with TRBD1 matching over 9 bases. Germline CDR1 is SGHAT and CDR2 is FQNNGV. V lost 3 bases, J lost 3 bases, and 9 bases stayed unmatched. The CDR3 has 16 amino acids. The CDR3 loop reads CASSLGDRVGVYEQYF. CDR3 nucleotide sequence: TGTGCCAGCAGCTTGGGGGACAGGGTAGGGGTCTACGAGCAGTACTTC. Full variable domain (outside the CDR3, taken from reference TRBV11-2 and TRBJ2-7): EAGVAQSPRYKIIEKRQSVAFWCNPISGHATLYWYQQILGQGPKLLIQFQNNGVVDDSQLPKDRFSAERLKGVDSTLKIQPAKLEDSAVYLCASSLGDRVGVYEQYFGPGTRLTVT.

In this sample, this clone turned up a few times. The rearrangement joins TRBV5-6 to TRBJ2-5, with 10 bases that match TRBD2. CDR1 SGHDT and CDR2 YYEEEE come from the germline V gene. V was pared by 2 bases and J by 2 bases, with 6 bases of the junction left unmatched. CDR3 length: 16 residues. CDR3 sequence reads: CASSFGLAATQETQYF. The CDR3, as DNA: TGTGCCAGCAGCTTCGGACTAGCGGCTACTCAAGAGACCCAGTACTTC.

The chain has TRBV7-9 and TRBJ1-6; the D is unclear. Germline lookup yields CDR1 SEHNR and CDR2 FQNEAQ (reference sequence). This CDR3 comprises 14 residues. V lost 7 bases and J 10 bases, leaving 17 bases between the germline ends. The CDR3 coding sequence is TGTGCCAGCACCCCGGGGTCCGGTGAGTCACCCCTCCACTTT. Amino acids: CASTPGSGESPLHF. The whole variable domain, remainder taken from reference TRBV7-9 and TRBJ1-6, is DTGVSQNPRHKITKRGQNVTFRCDPISEHNRLYWYRQTLGQGPEFLTYFQNEAQLEKSRLLSDRFSAERPKGSFSTLEIQRTEQGDSAMYLCASTPGSGESPLHFGNGTRLTVT.

The CDR3 nucleotides read TGTGCCAGCAGCCATGGGACAGGGGACTACGAGCAGTACTTC. Translation gives CASSHGTGDYEQYF. The chain links TRBV2 to TRBJ2-7, with 10 bases fitting TRBD1. After removal of 6 bases from V and 3 bases from J, the junction contained 5 bases not matched to a gene. Germline V gives CDR1 SNHLY, CDR2 FYNNEI. The CDR3 is 14 amino acids.

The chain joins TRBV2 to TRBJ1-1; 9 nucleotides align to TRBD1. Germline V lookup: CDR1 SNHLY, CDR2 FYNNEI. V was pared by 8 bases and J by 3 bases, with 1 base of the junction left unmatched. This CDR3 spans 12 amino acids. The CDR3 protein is CASRTGDTEAFF. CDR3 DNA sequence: TGTGCCAGCCGGACAGGGGACACTGAAGCTTTCTTT.

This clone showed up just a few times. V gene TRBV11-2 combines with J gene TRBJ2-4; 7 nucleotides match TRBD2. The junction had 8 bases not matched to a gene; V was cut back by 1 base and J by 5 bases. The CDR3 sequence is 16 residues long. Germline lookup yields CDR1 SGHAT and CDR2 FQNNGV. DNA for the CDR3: TGTGCCAGCAGCTTAGTAAGACTAGCCCGGGAAAACATTCAGTACTTC. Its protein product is CASSLVRLARENIQYF.

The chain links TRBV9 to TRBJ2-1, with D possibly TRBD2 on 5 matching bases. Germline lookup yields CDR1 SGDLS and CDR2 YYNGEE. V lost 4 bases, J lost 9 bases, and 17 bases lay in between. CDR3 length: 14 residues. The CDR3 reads CASSPPLGRGEQFF. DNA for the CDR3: TGTGCCAGCAGCCCCCCACTAGGTCGAGGTGAGCAGTTCTTC.

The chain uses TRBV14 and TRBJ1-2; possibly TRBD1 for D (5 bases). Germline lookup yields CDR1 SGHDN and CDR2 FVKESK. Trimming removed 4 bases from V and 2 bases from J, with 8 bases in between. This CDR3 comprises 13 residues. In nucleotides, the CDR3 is TGTGCCAGCAGCCGACAGATCAACTATGGCTACACCTTC. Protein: CASSRQINYGYTF.

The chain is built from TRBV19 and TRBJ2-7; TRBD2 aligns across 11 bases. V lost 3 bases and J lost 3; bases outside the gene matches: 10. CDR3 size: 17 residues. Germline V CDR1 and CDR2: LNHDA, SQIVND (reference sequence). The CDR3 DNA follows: TGTGCCAGTAGTATTGGGGGGCTAGCGGGAGGCAACTACGAGCAGTACTTC. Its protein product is CASSIGGLAGGNYEQYF.

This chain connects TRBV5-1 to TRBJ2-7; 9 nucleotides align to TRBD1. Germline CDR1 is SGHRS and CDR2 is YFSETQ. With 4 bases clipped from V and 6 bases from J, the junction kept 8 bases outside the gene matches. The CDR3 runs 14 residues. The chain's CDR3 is CASSSRDRVSEQYF. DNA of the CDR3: TGCGCCAGCAGCAGCCGGGACAGGGTGAGCGAGCAGTACTTC.

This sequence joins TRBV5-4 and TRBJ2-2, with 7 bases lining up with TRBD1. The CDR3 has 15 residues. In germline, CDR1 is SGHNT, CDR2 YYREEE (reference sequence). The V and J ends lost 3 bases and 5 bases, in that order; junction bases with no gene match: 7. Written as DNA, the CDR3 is TGTGCCAGCAGCTCCACAGGGGCCCGGACCGGGGAGCTGTTTTTT. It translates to CASSSTGARTGELFF.

The CDR3 sequence: CSVEVAGGIDEQYF. As DNA, the CDR3 is TGCAGCGTTGAGGTAGCGGGGGGGATCGACGAGCAGTACTTC. The chain is built from TRBV29-1 and TRBJ2-7; 11 nucleotides agree with TRBD2. The J segment lost 5 bases and the V segment lost 3 bases, leaving 6 bases of the junction unmatched. This CDR3 contains 14 residues. Germline values: CDR1 SQVTM, CDR2 ANQGSEA.

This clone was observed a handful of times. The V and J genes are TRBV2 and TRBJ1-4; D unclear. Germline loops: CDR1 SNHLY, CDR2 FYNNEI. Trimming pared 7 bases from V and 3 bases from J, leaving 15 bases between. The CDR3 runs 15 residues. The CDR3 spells CASNKDFGSNEKLFF. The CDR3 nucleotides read TGTGCCAGCAACAAGGACTTTGGCTCTAATGAAAAACTGTTTTTT.

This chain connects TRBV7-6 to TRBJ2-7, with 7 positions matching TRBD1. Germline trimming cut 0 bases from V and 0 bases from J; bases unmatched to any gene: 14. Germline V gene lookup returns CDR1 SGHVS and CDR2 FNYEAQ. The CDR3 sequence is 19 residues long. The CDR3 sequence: CASSLADSFPGQSSYEQYF. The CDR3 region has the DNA TGTGCCAGCAGCTTAGCGGATTCTTTCCCGGGACAGAGCTCCTACGAGCAGTACTTC.

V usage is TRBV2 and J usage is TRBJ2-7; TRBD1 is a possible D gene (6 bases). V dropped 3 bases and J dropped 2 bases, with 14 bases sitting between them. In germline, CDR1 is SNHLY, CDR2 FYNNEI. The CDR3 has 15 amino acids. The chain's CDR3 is CASSDFSTGTYEQYF. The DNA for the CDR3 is TGTGCCAGCAGTGATTTCTCGACAGGAACCTACGAGCAGTACTTC.

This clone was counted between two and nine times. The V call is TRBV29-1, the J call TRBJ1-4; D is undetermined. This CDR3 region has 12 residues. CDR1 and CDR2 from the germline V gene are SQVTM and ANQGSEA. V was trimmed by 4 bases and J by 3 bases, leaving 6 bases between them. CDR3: CSVGRSNEKLFF. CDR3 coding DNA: TGCAGCGTTGGGAGGTCTAATGAAAAACTGTTTTTT.

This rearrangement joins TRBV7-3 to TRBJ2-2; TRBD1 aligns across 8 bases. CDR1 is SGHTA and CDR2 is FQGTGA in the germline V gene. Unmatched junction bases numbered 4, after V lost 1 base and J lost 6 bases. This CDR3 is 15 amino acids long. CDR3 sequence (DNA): TGTGCCAGCAGCTTAAGACAGGGGAAGGCCGGGGAGCTGTTTTTT. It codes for CASSLRQGKAGELFF.

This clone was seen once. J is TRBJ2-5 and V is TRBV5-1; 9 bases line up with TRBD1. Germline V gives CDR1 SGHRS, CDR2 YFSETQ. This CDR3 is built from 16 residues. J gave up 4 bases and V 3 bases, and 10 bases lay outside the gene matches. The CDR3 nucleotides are TGCGCCAGCAGCTCCCTCCGACAGGGGGAAGGAGAGACCCAGTACTTC. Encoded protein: CASSSLRQGEGETQYF.

The CDR3 protein is CASNSGVLGGRNEQFF. The CDR3 region has the DNA TGTGCCAGTAACTCGGGGGTTTTGGGTGGTCGCAATGAGCAGTTCTTC. The rearrangement links TRBV19 to TRBJ2-1; TRBD2 is a possible D gene (6 bases). This CDR3 comprises 16 residues. The V end was cut by 7 bases, the J end by 6 bases, with 22 bases between. CDR1 is LNHDA, CDR2 SQIVND, per germline (reference sequence). The full variable domain, completed using reference TRBV19 and TRBJ2-1, is DGGITQSPKYLFRKEGQNVTLSCEQNLNHDAMYWYRQDPGQGLRLIYYSQIVNDFQKGDIAEGYSVSREKKESFPLTVTSAQKNPTAFYLCASNSGVLGGRNEQFFGPGTRLTVL.

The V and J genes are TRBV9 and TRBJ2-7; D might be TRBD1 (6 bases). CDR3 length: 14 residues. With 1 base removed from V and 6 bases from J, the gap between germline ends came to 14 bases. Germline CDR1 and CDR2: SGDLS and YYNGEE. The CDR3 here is CASSVTGIVSEQYF. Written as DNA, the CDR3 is TGTGCCAGCAGCGTAACAGGGATTGTTTCCGAGCAGTACTTC.

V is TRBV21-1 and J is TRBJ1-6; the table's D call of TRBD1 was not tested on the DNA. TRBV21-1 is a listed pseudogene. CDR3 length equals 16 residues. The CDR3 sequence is CASTNSKYSLWAPLHF. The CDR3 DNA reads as TGTGCCAGCACCAACAGCAAGTACAGTTTGTGGGCACCCCTCCACTTT.

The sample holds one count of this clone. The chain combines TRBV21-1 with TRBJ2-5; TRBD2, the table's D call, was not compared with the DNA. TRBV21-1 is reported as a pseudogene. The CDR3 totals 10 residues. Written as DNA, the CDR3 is TGTGCCAGCAGCATAATTGCCCAGTACTTC. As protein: CASSIIAQYF.

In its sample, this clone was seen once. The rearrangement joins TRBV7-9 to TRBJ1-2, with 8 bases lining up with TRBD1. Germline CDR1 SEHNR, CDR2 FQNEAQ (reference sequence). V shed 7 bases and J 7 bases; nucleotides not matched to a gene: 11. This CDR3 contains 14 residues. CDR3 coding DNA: TGTGCCAGCACCCCGCGACAGGGGAAAGGTGGCTACACCTTC. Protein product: CASTPRQGKGGYTF. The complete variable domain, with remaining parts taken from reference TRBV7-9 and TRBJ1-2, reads DTGVSQNPRHKITKRGQNVTFRCDPISEHNRLYWYRQTLGQGPEFLTYFQNEAQLEKSRLLSDRFSAERPKGSFSTLEIQRTEQGDSAMYLCASTPRQGKGGYTFGSGTRLTVV.

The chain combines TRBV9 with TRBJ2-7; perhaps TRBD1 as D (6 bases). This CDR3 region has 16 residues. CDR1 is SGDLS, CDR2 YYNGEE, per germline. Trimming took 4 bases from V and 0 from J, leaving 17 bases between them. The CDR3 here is CASSLGAQGVSYEQYF. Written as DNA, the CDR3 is TGTGCCAGCAGCCTGGGGGCACAAGGGGTCTCCTACGAGCAGTACTTC.

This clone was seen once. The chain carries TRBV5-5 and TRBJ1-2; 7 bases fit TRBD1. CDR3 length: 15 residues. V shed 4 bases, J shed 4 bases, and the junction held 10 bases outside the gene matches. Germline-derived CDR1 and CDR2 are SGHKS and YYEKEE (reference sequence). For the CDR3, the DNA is TGTGCCAGCAGCAGGGACAGCAACTTATCCTATGGCTACACCTTC. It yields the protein CASSRDSNLSYGYTF.

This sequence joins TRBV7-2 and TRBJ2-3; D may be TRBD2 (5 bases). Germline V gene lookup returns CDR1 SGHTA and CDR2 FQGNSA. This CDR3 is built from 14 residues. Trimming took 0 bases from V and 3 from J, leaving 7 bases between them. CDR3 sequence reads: CASSLAGVTDTQYF. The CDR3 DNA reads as TGTGCCAGCAGCTTAGCGGGAGTGACAGATACGCAGTATTTT.

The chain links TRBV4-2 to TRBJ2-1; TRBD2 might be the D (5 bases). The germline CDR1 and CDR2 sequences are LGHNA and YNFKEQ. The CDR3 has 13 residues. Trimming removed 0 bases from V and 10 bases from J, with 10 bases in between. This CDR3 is CASSQEWLAEQFF. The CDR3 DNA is TGTGCCAGCAGCCAAGAATGGCTAGCAGAGCAGTTCTTC.

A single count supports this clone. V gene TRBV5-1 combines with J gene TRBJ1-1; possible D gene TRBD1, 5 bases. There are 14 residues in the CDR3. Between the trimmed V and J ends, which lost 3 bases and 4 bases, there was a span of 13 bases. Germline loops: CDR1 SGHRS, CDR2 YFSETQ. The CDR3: CASSYRLGGTEAFF. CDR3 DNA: TGCGCCAGCAGCTACAGACTCGGGGGCACTGAAGCTTTCTTT. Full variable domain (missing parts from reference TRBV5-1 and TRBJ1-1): KAGVTQTPRYLIKTRGQQVTLSCSPISGHRSVSWYQQTPGQGLQFLFEYFSETQRNKGNFPGRFSGRQFSNSRSEMNVSTLELGDSALYLCASSYRLGGTEAFFGQGTRLTVV.

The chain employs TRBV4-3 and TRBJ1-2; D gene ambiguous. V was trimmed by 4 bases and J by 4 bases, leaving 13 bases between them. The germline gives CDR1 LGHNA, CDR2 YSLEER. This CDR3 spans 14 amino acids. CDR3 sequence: CASSPGSGPYGYTF. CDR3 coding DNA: TGCGCCAGCAGCCCAGGCTCTGGGCCCTATGGCTACACCTTC.

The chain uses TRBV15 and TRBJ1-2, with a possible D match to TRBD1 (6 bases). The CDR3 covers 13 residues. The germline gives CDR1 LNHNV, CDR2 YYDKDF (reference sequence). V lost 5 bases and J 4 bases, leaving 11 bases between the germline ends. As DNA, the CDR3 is TGTGCCACCAGCCGGGGACACCGCTATGGCTACACCTTC. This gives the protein CATSRGHRYGYTF.

The CDR3: CASSLGPAGTQYF. The CDR3 bases are TGTGCCAGCAGCTTGGGCCCAGCAGGGACCCAGTACTTC. The chain is built from TRBV5-6 and TRBJ2-5; no clear D. The length of the CDR3 is 13 residues. Trimming removed 0 bases at V and 7 bases at J, with 10 bases between. Germline V lookup: CDR1 SGHDT, CDR2 YYEEEE.

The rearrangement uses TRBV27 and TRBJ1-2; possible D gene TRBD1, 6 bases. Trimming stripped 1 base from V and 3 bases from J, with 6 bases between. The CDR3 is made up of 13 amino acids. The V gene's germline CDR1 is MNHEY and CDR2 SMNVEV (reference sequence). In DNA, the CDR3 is TGTGCCAGCAGTTTATACAGGGACTATGGCTACACCTTC. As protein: CASSLYRDYGYTF.